This T cell receptor (beta chain) was found in a study of shared clonotypes between healthy human individuals. Across the whole study: The donor pool was made up of a couple of women and a few men aged 18 to 49. Points from the study as a whole: Blood alone was sampled, and tissue repertoires likely differ.

In the case of this clone: Its antigen remains unknown.

Partitioning of CD4+ cells yielded a CD45RA+ naive subset and a CD45RA-negative memory subset. Trimming removed 7 bases at V and 1 base at J, with 14 bases between. The CDR3 is 15 amino acids. CDR1 is SNHLY, CDR2 FYNNEI, per germline. Splitting of each subset's genomic DNA was done evenly across several immunoSEQ plates. Generated by immunoSEQ multiplex PCR, the TCRdb table keeps only in-frame clones and is missing some. This table holds hundreds of thousands of clones, around four fifths found once. The source of this sequence is a woman aged 25 to 45 in good health. The material sequenced was memory CD4+ T cells sorted from blood. Subset indicated: CD45RA-negative fraction. V gene TRBV2 combines with J gene TRBJ1-5; D is unclear. CDR3 region: CASKDDFWSNQPQHF. As DNA, the CDR3 is TGTGCCAGCAAGGACGACTTTTGGAGCAATCAGCCCCAGCATTTT.